The rows below give T cell receptor beta chains drawn from one sample of a study of technical replicates of blood from several donors. Data came from immunoSEQ multiplex PCR; TCRdb stores just in-frame clones and leaves some out. The sample yields about 61,000 clones, about 87% seen once. Material: PBMCs. The receptors were sampled from a human donor in good health. Some clones in this sample may be carry-over from other donors' samples. CDR3s include the opening cysteine and the closing phenylalanine or tryptophan. Fields, in order: V gene, J gene, CDR3 protein.

TRBV7-9	TRBJ1-1	CASSPSPLNTEAFF
TRBV18	TRBJ1-1	CASSLLALNTEAFF
TRBV7-2	TRBJ2-1	CASSLGTSGDEQFF
TRBV7-9	TRBJ2-2	CASSLSRGQGRTGELFF
TRBV30	TRBJ2-2	CARATGVTGELFF
TRBV4-2	TRBJ1-2	CASSQDYGGGYGYTF
TRBV7-2	TRBJ2-7	CASSQQGSDEQYF
TRBV5-6	TRBJ2-7	CASSREGGASYEQYF
TRBV27	TRBJ2-1	CASSPLYGLADSYNEQFF
TRBV14	TRBJ2-6	CASSPIWLAGYSGANVLTF
TRBV5-4	TRBJ2-7	CASSPRGGTDEREQYF
TRBV6-6	TRBJ2-7	CASSLAGGVLEQYF
TRBV2	TRBJ2-1	CASSRGSENEQFF
TRBV15	TRBJ2-4	CATENRGTQYF
TRBV6-5	TRBJ2-2	CASSSGAAPRNGELFF
TRBV6-6	TRBJ2-3	CASSVTGLYTDTQYF
TRBV10-3	TRBJ1-5	CAISANRGGNNQPQHF
TRBV27	TRBJ2-1	CASSLTSGRGQFF
TRBV7-9	TRBJ2-5	CASSLGWAGETQYF
TRBV5-5	TRBJ1-5	CASSSSFLPGGNQPQHF
TRBV9	TRBJ2-1	CASSVLAGGGSNEQFF
TRBV4-3	TRBJ1-6	CASSQEGDRHSPLHF
TRBV27	TRBJ2-7	CASSARDSTYEQYF
TRBV5-1	TRBJ1-6	CASSLSGGYSPLHF
TRBV7-9	TRBJ1-1	CASSATGTWSTEAFF